This entry lists 21 T cell receptor beta chains sequenced from one sample in a study of shared clonotypes between healthy human individuals (TCRdb year 2020). CD8 naive samples were CD45RO-negative cells positively selected for CCR7, giving a CD45RA+CCR7+ population that excluded TemRA cells. Libraries were built with the immunoSEQ multiplex PCR assay. As stored in TCRdb, this immuneACCESS dataset retains in-frame rearrangements with V and J assigned. A fraction of the clones does not appear; measured against another copy, unresolved V genes explain less than half of the discrepancy, and the remainder lacks a known reason. The sample table lists about 1,900,000 clones, roughly 94% of them with a count of one. In total, the top ten clones hold 0.9% to 1.5% of the sample. Sample: naive CD8+ T cells sorted from blood. The sample's cell subset or site label, in plain terms: CD45RA+CCR7+. These receptors all come from a man in his late teens or twenties in good health.

The chain employs TRBV5-6 and TRBJ1-1; D is unresolved. The germline CDR1 and CDR2 sequences are SGHDT and YYEEEE. This CDR3 is built from 13 residues. V lost 4 bases to trimming and J lost 0 bases, with 7 bases between them. CDR3 in DNA: TGTGCCAGCAGCCACGACATGAACACTGAAGCTTTCTTT. This sequence encodes CASSHDMNTEAFF.

This chain links TRBV10-3 with TRBJ1-1; no clear D gene. Germline V gene data show CDR1 as ENHRY and CDR2 as SYGVKD. The CDR3 loop spans 12 amino acids. The V gene lost 2 bases and the J gene lost 8 bases, with 9 bases spanning the gap. CDR3 residues: CAISEPGGEAFF. CDR3 in DNA: TGTGCCATCAGTGAGCCGGGCGGGGAAGCTTTCTTT.

On this clone: Other DNA sequences of this sample code for an identical CDR3. The chain is built from TRBV2 and TRBJ2-7; a possible D gene is TRBD1 (5 bases). This CDR3 is built from 12 residues. V was trimmed by 6 bases and J by 3 bases, leaving 9 bases between them. The germline CDR1 and CDR2 sequences are SNHLY and FYNNEI. The CDR3 protein is CASSADSYEQYF. CDR3 DNA sequence: TGTGCCAGCAGCGCAGACAGCTACGAGCAGTACTTC.

The J gene is TRBJ2-3, the V gene TRBV28; a weak D match, TRBD2 (6 bases). The CDR3 is 15 amino acids. V lost 4 bases and J lost 2, with 13 bases in between. The germline CDR1 and CDR2 sequences are MDHEN and SYDVKM. CDR3 region: CASSSLAKDTDTQYF. The CDR3 DNA is TGTGCCAGCAGTTCCCTAGCGAAGGACACAGATACGCAGTATTTT.

This sequence joins TRBV5-6 and TRBJ1-1, with 9 nucleotides matching TRBD1. Germline V gives CDR1 SGHDT, CDR2 YYEEEE. Unmatched junction bases numbered 8, after V lost 0 bases and J lost 2 bases. This CDR3 is built from 17 residues. The CDR3 DNA follows: TGTGCCAGCAGCTTGGAACAGGGGGCTATTAGTAACACTGAAGCTTTCTTT. This gives the protein CASSLEQGAISNTEAFF.

With respect to this clone: In the same sample, other DNA sequences code for this CDR3. CDR3 DNA: TGTGCCAGCAGTTGGGCCGGGGGCACTGAAGCTTTCTTT. Amino acids: CASSWAGGTEAFF. V and J are TRBV27 and TRBJ1-1; TRBD1 is a possible D gene (5 bases). V dropped 4 bases and J dropped 4 bases, with 10 bases sitting between them. The germline gives CDR1 MNHEY, CDR2 SMNVEV (reference sequence). The CDR3 covers 13 residues.

This clone has just one count. This sequence joins TRBV6-5 and TRBJ2-7; TRBD1 or TRBD2 may be the D gene (5 bases each). The germline V gene encodes CDR1 MNHEY and CDR2 SVGAGI. The CDR3 runs 16 residues. Trimming took off 3 bases at V and 3 bases at J, with 18 bases between the two ends. The CDR3 nucleotides read TGTGCCAGCAGTTATGAGTCCGGGGCCGTAATCTACGAGCAGTACTTC. It yields the protein CASSYESGAVIYEQYF.

CDR3 amino acids: CASSSETRGDGAYEQYF. The CDR3 DNA is TGTGCCAGCAGCTCTGAAACGAGGGGCGATGGGGCCTACGAGCAGTACTTC. The rearrangement links TRBV7-9 to TRBJ2-7; either TRBD1 or TRBD2 may fit D (5 bases each). The CDR3 covers 17 residues. Per germline, CDR1 SEHNR and CDR2 FQNEAQ (reference sequence). Trimming removed 4 bases from V and 2 bases from J, with 21 bases in between.

A note on this clone: Other DNA sequences from this sample encode an identical CDR3 as well. The chain is built from TRBV5-1 and TRBJ2-7, with D maybe TRBD1 (6 bases). The V gene's germline CDR1 is SGHRS and CDR2 YFSETQ. The CDR3 spans 13 residues. V dropped 2 bases and J dropped 4 bases, with 10 bases sitting between them. CDR3 amino acids: CASSFGQYYEQYF. The DNA of the CDR3 is TGCGCCAGCAGCTTTGGACAGTATTACGAGCAGTACTTC.

The V and J genes are TRBV6-1 and TRBJ1-4; TRBD1 agrees at 11 bases. Germline CDR1 reads MNHNS; CDR2 reads SASEGT. V lost 3 bases to trimming and J lost 1 base; unmatched junction nucleotides: 4. The CDR3 consists of 17 residues. CDR3 sequence reads: CASSDRGQGGTNEKLFF. The DNA for the CDR3 is TGTGCCAGCAGTGATAGGGGACAGGGGGGAACTAATGAAAAACTGTTTTTT.

The V call is TRBV7-8, the J call TRBJ2-7; either TRBD1 or TRBD2 may supply D (5 bases each). Germline lookup yields CDR1 SGHVS and CDR2 FQNEAQ. The ends were cut back, 3 bases at V and 2 bases at J, with 17 bases in the middle. The CDR3 covers 16 residues. In DNA form, the CDR3 reads TGTGCCAGCAGCTTTATTCAGGGAGAAATTGCCTACGAGCAGTACTTC. Translating it yields CASSFIQGEIAYEQYF.

This CDR3 reads CASSFLAGVSDTQYF. CDR3 DNA: TGTGCCAGCAGCTTCCTAGCGGGAGTATCAGATACGCAGTATTTT. The gene calls are TRBV7-9 and TRBJ2-3; TRBD2 matches at 10 bases. Germline assignment: CDR1 SEHNR and CDR2 FQNEAQ (reference sequence). Trimming took 3 bases from V and 4 from J; bases not matched to a gene: 4. The CDR3 runs 15 residues.

The chain recombines TRBV4-2 with TRBJ1-1; no definite D call. Germline loops: CDR1 LGHNA, CDR2 YNFKEQ. V lost 0 bases and J 0 bases, leaving 5 bases between the germline ends. The CDR3 is made up of 14 amino acids. The CDR3 spells CASSQDPLNTEAFF. CDR3 nucleotide sequence: TGTGCCAGCAGCCAAGATCCACTGAACACTGAAGCTTTCTTT.

The chain carries TRBV7-9 and TRBJ2-1; the match to TRBD2 covers 8 bases. The J segment lost 10 bases and the V segment lost 4 bases, leaving 6 bases of the junction unmatched. CDR3 length: 13 amino acids. The germline gives CDR1 SEHNR, CDR2 FQNEAQ (reference sequence). The CDR3 is CASSSPLAGEQFF. The CDR3 nucleotides are TGTGCCAGCAGCTCGCCTCTAGCGGGCGAGCAGTTCTTC.

V gene TRBV6-5 combines with J gene TRBJ2-5; D is perhaps TRBD1 (6 bases). Germline values: CDR1 MNHEY, CDR2 SVGAGI. Trimming pared 0 bases from V and 14 bases from J, leaving 16 bases between. The CDR3 has 13 residues. The CDR3 spells CASSYSEGDTEYF. The CDR3 nucleotides read TGTGCCAGCAGTTACTCCGAAGGGGACACCGAATACTTC.

The chain combines TRBV30 with TRBJ1-4; TRBD1 might be the D (5 bases). Trimming removed 8 bases at V and 8 bases at J, with 21 bases between. Per the germline V gene, CDR1 is GTSNPN and CDR2 is SVGIG (reference sequence). The CDR3 loop spans 14 amino acids. CDR3 residues: CAGNTGTRSEKLFF. CDR3 in DNA: TGTGCCGGAAACACCGGGACCAGGAGCGAAAAACTGTTTTTT.

This clone was detected only once. Other DNA sequences in the sample encode the same CDR3. The V and J genes are TRBV19 and TRBJ2-7, with a tentative D call TRBD2 (6 bases). The germline gives CDR1 LNHDA, CDR2 SQIVND (reference sequence). The CDR3 has 13 residues. Trimming took 5 bases from V and 3 from J, leaving 11 bases between them. The CDR3 sequence is CASSALGGYEQYF. The CDR3 DNA reads as TGTGCCAGTAGTGCCCTGGGAGGCTACGAGCAGTACTTC.

The chain joins TRBV6-1 to TRBJ1-2; D is undetermined. CDR1 is MNHNS and CDR2 is SASEGT in the germline V gene. The V end lost 0 bases, the J end lost 0 bases, and 11 bases lay between the germline ends. There are 16 residues in the CDR3. The CDR3 spells CASSEAREGANYGYTF. The CDR3, as DNA: TGTGCCAGCAGTGAAGCGCGGGAGGGAGCTAACTATGGCTACACCTTC.

J is TRBJ2-5 and V is TRBV7-9, with 9 bases aligning to TRBD1. This CDR3 is 14 amino acids long. Germline values: CDR1 SEHNR, CDR2 FQNEAQ (reference sequence). V dropped 5 bases and J dropped 4; count of bases not matched to a gene: 5. In nucleotides, the CDR3 is TGTGCCAGCAGCCAACAGGGGGCAGGAGAGACCCAGTACTTC. It encodes CASSQQGAGETQYF.

V gene TRBV27 combines with J gene TRBJ2-7; D tentatively reads TRBD1 or TRBD2 (5 bases each). Germline CDR1 MNHEY, CDR2 SMNVEV (reference sequence). This CDR3 has 14 amino acids. Deletions cut 1 base from V and 4 bases from J, with 11 bases between. CDR3 protein: CASSLLGRQYEQYF. The CDR3 DNA is TGTGCCAGCAGTTTATTGGGACGACAGTACGAGCAGTACTTC.

This clone was detected a few times. The identical CDR3 is also encoded by other nucleotide sequences in the sample. The CDR3: CASSQENSYEQYF. CDR3 DNA: TGCGCCAGCAGCCAAGAGAACTCCTACGAGCAGTACTTC. This chain connects TRBV4-1 to TRBJ2-7; D uncertain. The CDR3 is 13 amino acids. Deletions cut 0 bases from V and 0 bases from J, with 3 bases between. Germline V lookup: CDR1 MGHRA, CDR2 YSYEKL.